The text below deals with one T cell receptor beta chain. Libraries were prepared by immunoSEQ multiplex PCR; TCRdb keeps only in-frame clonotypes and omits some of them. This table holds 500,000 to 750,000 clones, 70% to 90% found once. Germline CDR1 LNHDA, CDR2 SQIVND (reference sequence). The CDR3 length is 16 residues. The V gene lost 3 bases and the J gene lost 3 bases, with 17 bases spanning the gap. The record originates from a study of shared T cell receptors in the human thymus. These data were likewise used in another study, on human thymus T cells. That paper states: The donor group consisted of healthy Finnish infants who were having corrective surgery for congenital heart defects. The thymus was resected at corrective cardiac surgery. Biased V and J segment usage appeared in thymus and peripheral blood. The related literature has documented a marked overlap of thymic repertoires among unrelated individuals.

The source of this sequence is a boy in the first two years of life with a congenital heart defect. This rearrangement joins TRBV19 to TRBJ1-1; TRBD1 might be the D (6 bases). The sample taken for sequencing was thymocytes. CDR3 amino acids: CASSMGGPPPDTEAFF. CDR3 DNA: TGTGCCAGTAGTATGGGGGGGCCCCCCCCGGACACTGAAGCTTTCTTT.